These 27 T cell receptor beta chains were all obtained from the same sample, sequenced in a study of T cells after yellow fever vaccination. TCRdb ran MiXCR on the 5' RACE reads and lists one entry per CDR3 protein. The profile covers around 100,000 distinct CDR3 sequences, with under 9% appearing a single time and around 25% taken by the ten largest. Specimen: CD8+ T cells sorted from PBMCs, collected 45 days after the yellow fever booster vaccination. Receptor source: a man aged 25 to 45 who received the YFV17D yellow fever vaccine.

As for this clonotype: A much larger clone differs from this one at a single base, so this may be a read error. Here the CDR3 reads CAASGGPSYNEQFF. CDR3 sequence (DNA): TGTGCCGCCAGTGGGGGACCCTCCTACAATGAGCAGTTCTTC. This rearrangement joins TRBV24-1 to TRBJ2-1; D may be TRBD1 or TRBD2 (5 bases each). Looked up from germline, CDR1 is KGHDR and CDR2 is SFDVKD. The CDR3 has 14 residues.

This clonotype came up many times. V gene TRBV6-2 or TRBV6-3 combines with J gene TRBJ2-7, with TRBD2 matching over 8 bases. The junction had 9 bases not matched to a gene; V was cut back by 2 bases and J by 0 bases. In germline, CDR1 is MNHEY, CDR2 SVGEGT. The CDR3 is 17 residues long. The CDR3 loop reads CASSYPTASGFSYEQYF. The CDR3 nucleotides read TGTGCCAGCAGTTACCCTACGGCTAGCGGGTTCTCCTACGAGCAGTACTTC.

This clonotype was seen only a few times. The rearrangement links TRBV20-1 to TRBJ2-7; D call uncertain. V lost 0 bases and J lost 6, with 6 bases in between. In germline, CDR1 is DFQATT, CDR2 SNEGSKA (reference sequence). The CDR3 totals 11 residues. The chain's CDR3 is CSARDMGEQYF. CDR3 bases: TGCAGTGCTAGAGATATGGGCGAGCAGTACTTC.

The CDR3 bases are TGCAGTGCTAGAGATGGGACTAGCGGGAGGGTTGAGCAGTTCTTC. This encodes CSARDGTSGRVEQFF. The chain uses TRBV20-1 and TRBJ2-1; TRBD2 agrees at 16 bases. This CDR3 has 15 amino acids. Germline CDR1 reads DFQATT; CDR2 reads SNEGSKA (reference sequence). V dropped 0 bases and J dropped 9; count of bases not matched to a gene: 2.

This clonotype was detected only a few times. The chain recombines TRBV7-9 with TRBJ2-7; TRBD1 matches at 7 bases. CDR1 and CDR2 from the germline V gene are SEHNR and FQNEAQ (reference sequence). This CDR3 has 13 residues. Trimming at V came to 2 bases and at J to 3 bases, leaving 1 base not matched to a gene. This chain's CDR3 is CASSLTGDYEQYF. As DNA, the CDR3 is TGTGCCAGCAGCTTAACAGGGGACTACGAGCAGTACTTC.

The CDR3 sequence is CASSPPGSGELFF. The DNA of the CDR3 is TGCGCCAGCAGTCCCCCAGGGTCCGGGGAGCTGTTTTTT. The V call is TRBV4-3, the J call TRBJ2-2; possibly TRBD1 for D (5 bases). This CDR3 is built from 13 residues. V was cut by 6 bases and J by 6 bases, with 11 bases left in between. Germline assignment: CDR1 LGHNA and CDR2 YSLEER.

This clonotype showed up many times. The genes are TRBV20-1 and TRBJ2-7; tentative D call: TRBD1 (6 bases). Trimming removed 6 bases from V and 3 bases from J, with 12 bases in between. The germline V gene encodes CDR1 DFQATT and CDR2 SNEGSKA (reference sequence). The CDR3 extends over 12 amino acids. This CDR3 reads CSALDSYYEQYF. The DNA of the CDR3 is TGCAGTGCCTTGGACAGTTACTACGAGCAGTACTTC.

This clonotype has ten or more counts. The chain couples TRBV27 to TRBJ2-1; no clear D. The CDR3 sequence is 13 residues long. The germline V gene encodes CDR1 MNHEY and CDR2 SMNVEV (reference sequence). V dropped 8 bases and J dropped 9 bases, with 17 bases sitting between them. The CDR3 bases are TGTGCCAGCTCCCCTATGAGAATTATTGAGCAGTTCTTC. Encoded protein: CASSPMRIIEQFF.

CDR3 coding DNA: TGTGCCAGCAGCCCAAATTTCGGGGGTGGCACTGAAGCTTTCTTT. The encoded protein is CASSPNFGGGTEAFF. The V and J genes are TRBV7-9 and TRBJ1-1; tentatively, D is TRBD1 (5 bases). Per germline, CDR1 SEHNR and CDR2 FQNEAQ (reference sequence). The germline V and J ends were trimmed by 5 bases and 4 bases, with 17 bases remaining between them. The length of the CDR3 is 15 residues.

The table lists this clonotype with a count of one. Since a much larger clone is just one base distant, this may be a read error. The genes are TRBV7-7 and TRBJ2-1; D is perhaps TRBD1 (8 bases). This CDR3 is built from 16 residues. Germline V gives CDR1 SSHAT, CDR2 FNYEAQ (reference sequence). Here the CDR3 DNA reads TGTGCCAGCAGCTTAGGGGGGGGACAGGCTCACAATGAGCGGTTCTTC. This encodes CASSLGGGQAHNERFF.

The rearrangement joins TRBV20-1 to TRBJ2-2; D gene uncertain. Germline values: CDR1 DFQATT, CDR2 SNEGSKA (reference sequence). V gave up 6 bases and J gave up 5 bases, with 16 bases separating them. This CDR3 comprises 14 residues. CDR3 sequence reads: CSAENPRRTGELFF. DNA of the CDR3: TGCAGTGCCGAAAATCCTAGGAGAACCGGGGAGCTGTTTTTT.

This clonotype was seen many times. The chain couples TRBV4-3 to TRBJ1-6, with D tentatively TRBD1 (5 bases). This CDR3 contains 17 residues. Germline-derived CDR1 and CDR2 are LGHNA and YSLEER. V lost 0 bases, J lost 7 bases, and 16 bases lay in between. This CDR3 reads CASSQDSMGPGNSPLHF. As DNA, the CDR3 is TGCGCCAGCAGCCAAGATTCCATGGGACCTGGAAATTCACCCCTCCACTTT.

The genes are TRBV27 and TRBJ2-7; possible D gene TRBD2, 5 bases. The length of the CDR3 is 15 residues. The V and J ends lost 6 bases and 6 bases respectively, with 21 bases between them. Germline lookup yields CDR1 MNHEY and CDR2 SMNVEV (reference sequence). In DNA form, the CDR3 reads TGTGCCAGCAGCCTGCTGGGGAGCCGCCTCCTCGAGCAGTACTTC. This translates into CASSLLGSRLLEQYF.

This clonotype was observed a few times. The J gene is TRBJ2-1, the V gene TRBV7-2, with unresolved D. The CDR3 sequence is 11 residues long. Trimming took 9 bases from V and 10 from J, leaving 13 bases between them. Germline V lookup: CDR1 SGHTA, CDR2 FQGNSA. For the CDR3, the DNA is TGTGCCAGTATGCGTCCCCCAGAGCAGTTCTTC. This translates into CASMRPPEQFF.

This clonotype has at least ten counts. The CDR3 sequence is CASSSSFGGPNSYNEQFF. The DNA for the CDR3 is TGTGCCAGCAGCTCCTCCTTCGGCGGGCCCAACTCCTACAATGAGCAGTTCTTC. The V gene is TRBV11-1, the J gene TRBJ2-1; weak D call: TRBD2 (5 bases). Per germline, CDR1 SGHAT and CDR2 FQDESV (reference sequence). The CDR3 has 18 residues. V dropped 4 bases and J dropped 0 bases, with 19 bases sitting between them.

This clonotype was recorded at least ten times. V and J are TRBV6-5 and TRBJ2-3; D possibly corresponds to TRBD1 (6 bases). The germline V gene has CDR1 MNHEY and CDR2 SVGAGI. The CDR3 covers 15 residues. Trimming stripped 8 bases from V and 1 base from J, with 16 bases between. The CDR3 DNA reads TGTGCCAGCTACCCCAGGGGAGAAGGCACAGATACGCAGTATTTT. It is translated as CASYPRGEGTDTQYF.

This clonotype ranks as medium-sized. The chain recombines TRBV29-1 with TRBJ2-1; no reliable D call. CDR1 is SQVTM and CDR2 is ANQGSEA in the germline V gene. The CDR3 sequence is 13 residues long. Trimming cost V 2 bases and J 5 bases, with 10 bases left between them. The CDR3 spells CSVERLDHNEQFF. The CDR3 region has the DNA TGCAGCGTTGAAAGACTGGACCACAATGAGCAGTTCTTC.

This clonotype was detected many times. The chain carries TRBV9 and TRBJ2-6, with a weak D call TRBD2 (6 bases). The length of the CDR3 is 16 residues. CDR1 is SGDLS and CDR2 is YYNGEE in the germline V gene. Trimming removed 1 base at V and 4 bases at J, with 12 bases between. The CDR3 sequence: CASSVPHRGGANVLTF. The CDR3 DNA reads as TGTGCCAGCAGCGTACCCCACCGGGGGGGGGCCAACGTCCTGACTTTC.

This clonotype was detected ten times or more. V is TRBV28 and J is TRBJ2-7, with 9 nucleotides matching TRBD2. The V segment lost 4 bases and the J segment 4 bases; nucleotides outside the gene matches: 20. The CDR3 is made up of 19 amino acids. Germline lookup yields CDR1 MDHEN and CDR2 SYDVKM. CDR3 DNA sequence: TGTGCCAGCAGTTCCACTTCCAGATTAGCGGGAGTTGGGGGTTACGAGCAGTACTTC. It yields the protein CASSSTSRLAGVGGYEQYF.

This clonotype came up many times. The J gene is TRBJ2-7, the V gene TRBV10-2; no reliable D call. There are 12 residues in the CDR3. CDR1 and CDR2 (germline): WSHSY, SAAADI. V was cut by 7 bases and J by 0 bases, with 7 bases left in between. DNA of the CDR3: TGCGCCAGCATGGGCCCCTCCTACGAGCAGTACTTC. Its protein is CASMGPSYEQYF.

In its sample, this clonotype was seen many times. The chain recombines TRBV10-2 with TRBJ2-4; D is uncertain. V dropped 0 bases and J dropped 9 bases, with 15 bases sitting between them. The CDR3 is made up of 15 amino acids. Germline V lookup: CDR1 WSHSY, CDR2 SAAADI. CDR3 sequence reads: CASSESPTMYVIQYF. CDR3 sequence (DNA): TGCGCCAGCAGTGAGTCGCCGACAATGTATGTCATTCAGTACTTC.

In this sample, this clonotype turned up a few times. This chain uses TRBV4-1 with TRBJ1-1; D gene unclear. This CDR3 comprises 13 residues. Per the germline V gene, CDR1 is MGHRA and CDR2 is YSYEKL. With 1 base removed from V and 5 bases from J, the gap between germline ends came to 8 bases. The CDR3 sequence: CASSQGPNTEAFF. The CDR3 DNA follows: TGCGCCAGCAGCCAAGGGCCAAATACTGAAGCTTTCTTT.

This clonotype was observed a few times. The rearrangement joins TRBV6-5 to TRBJ2-3; D unresolved. The CDR3 runs 15 residues. Germline CDR1 is MNHEY and CDR2 is SVGAGI. Between the trimmed V and J ends, which lost 2 bases and 2 bases, there was a span of 11 bases. Here the CDR3 reads CASSYDPRNTDTQYF. DNA of the CDR3: TGTGCCAGCAGTTACGATCCGCGAAACACAGATACGCAGTATTTT.

This clonotype was picked up a small number of times. This chain connects TRBV14 to TRBJ2-5; possibly TRBD1 for D (5 bases). In germline, CDR1 is SGHDN, CDR2 FVKESK. Trimming removed 0 bases from V and 2 bases from J, with 7 bases in between. The CDR3 runs to 14 residues. CDR3 bases: TGTGCCAGCAGCCAAGAGGCAGGGCAAGAGACCCAGTACTTC. It specifies CASSQEAGQETQYF.

The chain carries TRBV29-1 and TRBJ1-5; D remains ambiguous. Per the germline V gene, CDR1 is SQVTM and CDR2 is ANQGSEA. V was pared by 4 bases and J by 2 bases, with 12 bases between. The CDR3 runs 14 residues. In nucleotides, the CDR3 is TGCAGCGTTGCGGAGGGATACGGCAATCAGCCCCAGCATTTT. Its translation: CSVAEGYGNQPQHF.

This clonotype was recorded at least ten times. One end of the junction varies from germline; a read error may be responsible. The CDR3 DNA follows: TGTGCTAGCAGCTTAGCCGGACGGGAACAAGAGACCCAGTACTTC. Translation: CASSLAGREQETQYF. The gene calls are TRBV7-7 and TRBJ2-5; possible D gene TRBD2, 5 bases. This CDR3 comprises 15 residues. Germline values: CDR1 SSHAT, CDR2 FNYEAQ (reference sequence).

This clonotype was observed a handful of times. The genes are TRBV7-8 and TRBJ2-1, with D unclear. V was shortened by 5 bases and J by 7 bases, with 6 bases between the two germline ends. The CDR3 consists of 11 residues. Looked up from germline, CDR1 is SGHVS and CDR2 is FQNEAQ. CDR3 sequence reads: CASSTMNEQFF. DNA of the CDR3: TGTGCCAGCAGCACGATGAATGAGCAGTTCTTC.